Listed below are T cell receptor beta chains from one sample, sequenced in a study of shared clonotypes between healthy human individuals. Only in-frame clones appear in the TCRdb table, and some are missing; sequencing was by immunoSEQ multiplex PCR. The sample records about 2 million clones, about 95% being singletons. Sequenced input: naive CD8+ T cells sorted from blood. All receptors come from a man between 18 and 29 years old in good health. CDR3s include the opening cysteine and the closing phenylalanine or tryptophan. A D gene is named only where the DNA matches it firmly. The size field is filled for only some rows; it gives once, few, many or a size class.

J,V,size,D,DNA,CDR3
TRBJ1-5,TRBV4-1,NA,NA,TGCGCCAGCAGCCAAGGATGGGGCGAGGGAAATCAGCCCCAGCATTTT,CASSQGWGEGNQPQHF
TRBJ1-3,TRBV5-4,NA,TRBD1,TGTGCCAGCAGCTTGGACAGGGGGCGAGGAAACACCATATATTTT,CASSLDRGRGNTIYF
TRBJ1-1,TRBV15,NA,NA,TGTGCCACCAGCAGAGATCCTCTGAACACTGAAGCTTTCTTT,CATSRDPLNTEAFF
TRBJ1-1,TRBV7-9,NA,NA,TGTGCCAGCAGCGGGGCCCGAGGCGGGAACACTGAAGCTTTCTTT,CASSGARGGNTEAFF
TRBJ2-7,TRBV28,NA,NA,TGTGCCAGCAGTTTATCCGCGGCTTCCTACGAGCAGTACTTC,CASSLSAASYEQYF
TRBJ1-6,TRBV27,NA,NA,TGTGCCAGCACCCAAGTCCCGGGACATTATAATTCACCCCTCCACTTT,CASTQVPGHYNSPLHF
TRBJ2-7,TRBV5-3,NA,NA,TGTGCCAGAAGCCGGACAGCCGGCGAGCAGTACTTC,CARSRTAGEQYF
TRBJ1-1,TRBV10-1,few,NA,TGCGCCAGCAGGGAGGACCCAGCCACTGAAGCTTTCTTT,CASREDPATEAFF
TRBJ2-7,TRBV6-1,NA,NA,TGTGCCAGCAGCGAGGGCGACGAGCAGTACTTC,CASSEGDEQYF
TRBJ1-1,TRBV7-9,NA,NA,TGTGCCAGCAGCTTATCGGGGGCTGGCACTGAAGCTTTCTTT,CASSLSGAGTEAFF
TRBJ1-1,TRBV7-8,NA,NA,TGTGCCAGCAGCTTGGGGCGAGGAGGGAACGCTTTCTTT,CASSLGRGGNAFF